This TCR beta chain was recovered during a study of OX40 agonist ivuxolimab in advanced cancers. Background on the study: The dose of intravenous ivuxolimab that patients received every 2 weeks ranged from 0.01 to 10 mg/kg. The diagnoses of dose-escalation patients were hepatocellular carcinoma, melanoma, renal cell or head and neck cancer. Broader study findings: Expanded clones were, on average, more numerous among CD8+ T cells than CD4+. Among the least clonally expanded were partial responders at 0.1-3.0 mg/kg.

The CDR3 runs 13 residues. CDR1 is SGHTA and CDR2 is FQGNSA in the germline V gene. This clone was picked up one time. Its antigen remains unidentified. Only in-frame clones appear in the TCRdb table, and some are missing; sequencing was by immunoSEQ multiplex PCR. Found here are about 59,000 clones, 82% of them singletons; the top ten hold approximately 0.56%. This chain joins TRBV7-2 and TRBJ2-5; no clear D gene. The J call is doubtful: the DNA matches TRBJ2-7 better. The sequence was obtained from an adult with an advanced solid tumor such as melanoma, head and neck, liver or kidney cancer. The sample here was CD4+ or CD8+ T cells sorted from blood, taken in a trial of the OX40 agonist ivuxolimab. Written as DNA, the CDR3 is TGTGCCAGCAGCCCCTTTAGGGTAAACGAGCAGTACTTC. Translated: CASSPFRVNEQYF.